The 21 T cell receptor beta chains in this list originate from one sample, sequenced in a study of blood T cell repertoires in COVID-19. This table comes from immunoSEQ multiplex PCR, and its TCRdb copy is limited to in-frame clones, with some not included. This sample has about 120,000 clones, with less than 90% found just once. Specimen: peripheral blood. Source of these receptors: a man older than 75 with acute or convalescent COVID-19.

J is TRBJ1-2 and V is TRBV5-5; TRBD1 matches 7 bases. Trimming cost V 0 bases and J 4 bases; bases outside gene matches: 9. Germline CDR1 reads SGHKS; CDR2 reads YYEKEE (reference sequence). The length of the CDR3 is 16 residues. In nucleotides, the CDR3 is TGTGCCAGCAGCTTGGCCGACGGACAGGCTTCCTATGGCTACACCTTC. It specifies CASSLADGQASYGYTF.

The chain recombines TRBV7-9 with TRBJ2-7; possible D gene TRBD1, 6 bases. Per the germline V gene, CDR1 is SEHNR and CDR2 is FQNEAQ (reference sequence). This CDR3 spans 13 amino acids. Trimming pared 4 bases from V and 0 bases from J, leaving 7 bases between. As DNA, the CDR3 is TGTGCCAGCAGCTACAGGGACTCCTACGAGCAGTACTTC. Its translation: CASSYRDSYEQYF.

This chain joins TRBV7-9 and TRBJ2-1, with D perhaps matching TRBD2 (6 bases). Germline V lookup: CDR1 SEHNR, CDR2 FQNEAQ (reference sequence). This CDR3 comprises 14 residues. Trimming left V 1 base short and J 5 bases short, with 9 bases between. CDR3 bases: TGTGCCAGCAGCTTAGGGGACTGGGACAATGAGCAGTTCTTC. This translates into CASSLGDWDNEQFF.

The V call is TRBV21-1, the J call TRBJ1-2; the DNA was not used to check the table's D call, TRBD1. TRBV21-1 is reported as a pseudogene. This CDR3 is built from 17 residues. The CDR3 DNA follows: TGTGCCAGCAGGAATCCGTCATATTACAGGTCATTGGGGGGCTACACCTTC. Amino acids: CASRNPSYYRSLGGYTF.

This rearrangement joins TRBV5-8 to TRBJ1-3, with TRBD1 as a possible D gene (5 bases). Germline CDR1 SGHTS, CDR2 YDEGEE. The CDR3 extends over 16 amino acids. Trimming removed 3 bases from V and 0 bases from J, with 13 bases in between. In nucleotides, the CDR3 is TGTGCCAGCAGCTCCTCGACAGTGTTCTCTGGAAACACCATATATTTT. Amino acids: CASSSSTVFSGNTIYF.

The V gene is TRBV7-2, the J gene TRBJ1-2; 7 positions agree with TRBD1. V dropped 0 bases and J dropped 1; count of bases not matched to a gene: 5. Per germline, CDR1 SGHTA and CDR2 FQGNSA. The CDR3 consists of 16 residues. CDR3: CASSLARTGVNYGYTF. In DNA, the CDR3 is TGTGCCAGCAGCTTAGCCCGGACAGGCGTTAACTATGGCTACACCTTC.

The V and J genes are TRBV6-1 and TRBJ2-3; tentative D call: TRBD1 (6 bases). Looked up from germline, CDR1 is MNHNS and CDR2 is SASEGT. Trimming left V 3 bases short and J 2 bases short, with 15 bases between. The CDR3 has 16 residues. In nucleotides, the CDR3 is TGTGCCAGCAGTGATGCGCCGGGACACGCCACAGATACGCAGTATTTT. The encoded protein is CASSDAPGHATDTQYF.

The chain carries TRBV24-1 and TRBJ2-1; 10 bases align to TRBD1. CDR1 is KGHDR and CDR2 is SFDVKD in the germline V gene. The CDR3 totals 15 residues. Trimming cost V 4 bases and J 9 bases; bases outside gene matches: 8. The CDR3 protein is CATSERQGAWSEQFF. The CDR3 nucleotides read TGTGCCACCAGTGAAAGACAGGGGGCTTGGAGTGAGCAGTTCTTC.

The chain links TRBV7-2 to TRBJ1-2, with D maybe TRBD1 (5 bases). This CDR3 contains 13 residues. Germline values: CDR1 SGHTA, CDR2 FQGNSA. V shed 5 bases and J shed 1 base, with 8 bases lying between them. CDR3 residues: CASSLQVNYGYTF. The CDR3 bases are TGTGCCAGCAGCCTACAGGTTAACTATGGCTACACCTTC.

The chain combines TRBV14 with TRBJ1-2; D remains unclear. Germline CDR1 is SGHDN and CDR2 is FVKESK. V lost 1 base and J lost 2, with 8 bases in between. This CDR3 has 14 residues. DNA of the CDR3: TGTGCCAGCAGCCAAGGTGGGCAAAACTATGGCTACACCTTC. Amino acids: CASSQGGQNYGYTF.

The J gene is TRBJ1-2, the V gene TRBV11-2, with 8 bases matching TRBD1. Per the germline V gene, CDR1 is SGHAT and CDR2 is FQNNGV. The CDR3 has 14 residues. J lost 8 bases, V lost 3 bases, and 8 bases had no gene match. The CDR3 nucleotides are TGTGCCAGCAGCTTTACGACAGGGGCTCTCGGCTACACCTTC. The encoded protein is CASSFTTGALGYTF.

The gene calls are TRBV6-5 and TRBJ1-2; 10 bases map to TRBD1. CDR1 and CDR2 from the germline V gene are MNHEY and SVGAGI. Unmatched junction bases numbered 9, after V lost 6 bases and J lost 8 bases. CDR3 length: 14 residues. The CDR3 here is CASRSGQGMRGYTF. The CDR3 coding sequence is TGTGCCAGCAGGTCGGGACAGGGGATGAGGGGCTACACCTTC.

This rearrangement joins TRBV5-4 to TRBJ2-7; D unresolved. The length of the CDR3 is 15 residues. Per the germline V gene, CDR1 is SGHNT and CDR2 is YYREEE (reference sequence). Trimming removed 4 bases at V and 2 bases at J, with 16 bases between. The CDR3 sequence: CASSPGGSAAYEQYF. The CDR3 bases are TGTGCCAGCAGCCCGGGTGGGTCGGCGGCCTACGAGCAGTACTTC.

The chain employs TRBV10-3 and TRBJ2-6; 10 bases are shared with TRBD1. The CDR3 runs 18 residues. V dropped 6 bases and J dropped 2; count of bases not matched to a gene: 10. Germline-derived CDR1 and CDR2 are ENHRY and SYGVKD. Here the CDR3 DNA reads TGTGCCATCAGCGACCGGGACAGGGGTCTCACTGGGGCCAACGTCCTGACTTTC. Its translation: CAISDRDRGLTGANVLTF.

The chain uses TRBV4-2 and TRBJ2-7; TRBD1 is a possible D gene (7 bases). Deletions cut 4 bases from V and 2 bases from J, with 18 bases between. The CDR3 spans 16 residues. Per the germline V gene, CDR1 is LGHNA and CDR2 is YNFKEQ. This chain's CDR3 is CASSPAGGQIPYEQYF. DNA of the CDR3: TGTGCCAGCAGCCCGGCCGGGGGACAGATCCCCTACGAGCAGTACTTC.

The chain has TRBV7-2 and TRBJ1-1, with D perhaps TRBD1 (5 bases). Germline CDR1 reads SGHTA; CDR2 reads FQGNSA. Trimming pared 5 bases from V and 3 bases from J, leaving 19 bases between. The CDR3 extends over 16 amino acids. The CDR3 region has the DNA TGTGCCAGCAGCACCTACGGGGGGGGGTTGGACACTGAAGCTTTCTTT. This encodes CASSTYGGGLDTEAFF.

This clone was counted a few times. This chain links TRBV25-1 with TRBJ2-3; D may be TRBD2 (7 bases). This CDR3 is 17 amino acids long. Germline assignment: CDR1 MGHDK and CDR2 SYGVNS. V was clipped by 1 base and J by 3 bases, with 17 bases between them. For the CDR3, the DNA is TGTGCCAGCAGTGAATGGGGGAGGGGGGAGTATACAGATACGCAGTATTTT. Amino acid sequence: CASSEWGRGEYTDTQYF. Full variable domain (remainder filled in from reference TRBV25-1 and TRBJ2-3): EADIYQTPRYLVIGTGKKITLECSQTMGHDKMYWYQQDPGMELHLIHYSYGVNSTEKGDLSSESTVSRIRTEHFPLTLESARPSHTSQYLCASSEWGRGEYTDTQYFGPGTRLTVL.

V is TRBV11-1 and J is TRBJ1-3; D gene unclear. The CDR3 consists of 16 residues. Germline CDR1 and CDR2: SGHAT and FQDESV (reference sequence). V was clipped by 3 bases and J by 2 bases, with 14 bases between them. The CDR3 loop reads CASSFEGGGAGNTIYF. CDR3 nucleotides: TGTGCCAGCAGCTTTGAAGGTGGAGGTGCTGGAAACACCATATATTTT.

A single count supports this clone. This chain connects TRBV5-4 to TRBJ2-1; 12 positions match TRBD2. The ends lost 4 bases at V and 8 bases at J; junction bases unmatched: 7. CDR3 size: 15 residues. Germline lookup yields CDR1 SGHNT and CDR2 YYREEE (reference sequence). CDR3 protein: CASSQTSGRWDEQFF. The CDR3 nucleotides are TGTGCCAGCAGCCAGACTAGCGGGAGATGGGATGAGCAGTTCTTC.

The rearrangement links TRBV3-1 (or the pseudogene TRBV3-2) to TRBJ1-2; 9 nucleotides match TRBD1. CDR1 is LGHDT, CDR2 YNNKEL, per germline (reference sequence). The V gene end was trimmed by 4 bases and the J gene end by 4 bases; junction bases not matched to a gene: 7. This CDR3 has 15 amino acids. The CDR3 spells CASSPRDRVAYGYTF. The CDR3 DNA reads as TGTGCCAGCAGCCCTCGGGACAGGGTGGCCTATGGCTACACCTTC.

V usage is TRBV5-1 and J usage is TRBJ2-1, with 9 bases aligning to TRBD1. Losses at the gene ends were 0 bases for V and 10 bases for J; bases not matched to a gene: 2. CDR1 SGHRS and CDR2 YFSETQ come from the germline V gene. The CDR3 totals 13 residues. The CDR3 spells CASSLGDREEQFF. In nucleotides, the CDR3 is TGCGCCAGCAGCTTGGGGGACAGGGAGGAGCAGTTCTTC.